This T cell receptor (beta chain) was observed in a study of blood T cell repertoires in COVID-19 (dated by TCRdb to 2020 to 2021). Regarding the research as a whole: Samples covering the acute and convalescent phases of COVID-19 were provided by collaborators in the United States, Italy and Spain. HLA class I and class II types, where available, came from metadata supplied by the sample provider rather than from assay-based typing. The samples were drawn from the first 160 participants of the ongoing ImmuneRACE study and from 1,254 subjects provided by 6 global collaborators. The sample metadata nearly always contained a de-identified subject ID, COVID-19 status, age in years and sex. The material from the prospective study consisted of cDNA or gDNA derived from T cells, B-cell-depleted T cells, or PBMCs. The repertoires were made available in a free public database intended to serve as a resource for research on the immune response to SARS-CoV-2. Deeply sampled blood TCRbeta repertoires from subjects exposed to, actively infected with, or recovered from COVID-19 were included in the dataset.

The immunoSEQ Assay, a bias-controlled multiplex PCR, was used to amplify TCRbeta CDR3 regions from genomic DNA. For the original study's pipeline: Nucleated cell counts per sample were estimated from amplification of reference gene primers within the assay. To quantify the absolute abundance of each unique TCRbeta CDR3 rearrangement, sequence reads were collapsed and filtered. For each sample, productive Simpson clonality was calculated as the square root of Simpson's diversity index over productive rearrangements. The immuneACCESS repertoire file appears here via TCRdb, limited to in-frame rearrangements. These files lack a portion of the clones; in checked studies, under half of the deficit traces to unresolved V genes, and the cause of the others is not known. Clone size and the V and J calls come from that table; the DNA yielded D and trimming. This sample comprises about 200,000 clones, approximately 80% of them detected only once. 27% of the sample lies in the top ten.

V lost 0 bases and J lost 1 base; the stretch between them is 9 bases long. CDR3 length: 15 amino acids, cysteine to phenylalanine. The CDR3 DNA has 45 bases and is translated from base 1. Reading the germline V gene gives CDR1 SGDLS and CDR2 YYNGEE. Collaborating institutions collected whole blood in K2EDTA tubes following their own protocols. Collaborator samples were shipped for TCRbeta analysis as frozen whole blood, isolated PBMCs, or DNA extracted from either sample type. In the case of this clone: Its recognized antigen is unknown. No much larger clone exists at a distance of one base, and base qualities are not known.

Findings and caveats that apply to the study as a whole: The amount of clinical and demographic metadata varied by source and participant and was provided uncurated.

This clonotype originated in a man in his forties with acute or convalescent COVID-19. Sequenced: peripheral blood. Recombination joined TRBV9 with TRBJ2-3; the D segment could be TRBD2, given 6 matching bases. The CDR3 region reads CASSVGGTGTDTQYF. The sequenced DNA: TGTGCCAGCAGCGTAGGCGGGACCGGCACAGATACGCAGTATTTT.